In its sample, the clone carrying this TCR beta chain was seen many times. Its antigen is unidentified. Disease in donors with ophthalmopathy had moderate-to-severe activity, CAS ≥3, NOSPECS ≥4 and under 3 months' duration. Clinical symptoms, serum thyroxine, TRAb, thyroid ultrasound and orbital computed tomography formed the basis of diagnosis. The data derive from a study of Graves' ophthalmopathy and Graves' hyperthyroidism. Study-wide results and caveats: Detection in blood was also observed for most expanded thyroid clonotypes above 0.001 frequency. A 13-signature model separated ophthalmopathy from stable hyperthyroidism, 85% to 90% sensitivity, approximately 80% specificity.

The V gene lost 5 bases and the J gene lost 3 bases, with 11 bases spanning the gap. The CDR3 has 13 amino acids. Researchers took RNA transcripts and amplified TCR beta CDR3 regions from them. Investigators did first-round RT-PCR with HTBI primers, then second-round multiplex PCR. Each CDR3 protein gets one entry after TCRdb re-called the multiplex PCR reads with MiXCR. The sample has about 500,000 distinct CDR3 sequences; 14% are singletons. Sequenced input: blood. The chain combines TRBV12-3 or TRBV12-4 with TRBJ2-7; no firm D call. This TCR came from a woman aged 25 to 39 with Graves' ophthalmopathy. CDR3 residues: CASSPDGYYEQYF. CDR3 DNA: TGTGCCAGCAGTCCGGACGGGTACTACGAGCAGTACTTC.